These T cell receptor beta chains were read from a single sample in a study of T-cell reconstitution after alpha-beta-depleted transplantation in children. In TCRdb, the PCR reads were re-called with MiXCR into one record per CDR3 protein. The sample has hundreds of thousands of distinct CDR3 sequences, 16% seen once; the top ten hold about 1.1%. The sample in question was PBMCs from the stem cell graft donor, obtained from the stem cell graft. Every receptor here comes from a human donor who donated a stem cell graft to a child with acute myeloid leukemia. Each CDR3 is given with its conserved first and last residue. Fields, in order: J gene, V gene, clone size, CDR3 protein. Expanded clones get a size class; other rows say once, few or many, or leave the size out.

TRBJ2-1,TRBV24-1,NA,CATSDLRQGNEQFF
TRBJ2-7,TRBV12-3/TRBV12-4,NA,CASSSAGGEQYF
TRBJ1-5,TRBV12-3/TRBV12-4,many,CASSLLGQQPQHF
TRBJ2-1,TRBV20-1,NA,CSVSTGTSGPNEQFF
TRBJ2-3,TRBV4-3,NA,CASSQVLPSGGGADTQYF
TRBJ1-2,TRBV19,NA,CASSRDRGADYGYTF
TRBJ2-2,TRBV10-3,NA,CAMSDYRDTGELFF
TRBJ2-1,TRBV11-2,NA,CASTYTGTDEQFF
TRBJ2-2,TRBV4-3,many,CASSQGTGNTGELFF
TRBJ1-5,TRBV7-9,many,CASSLGDTQPQHF
TRBJ2-5,TRBV12-3/TRBV12-4,NA,CASSFSGQGEETQYF
TRBJ2-3,TRBV12-3/TRBV12-4,NA,CASRWTGAGTQYF
TRBJ1-2,TRBV27,many,CASSLNGGQVTNYGYTF
TRBJ2-7,TRBV7-8,few,CASSQGGGTYEQYF
TRBJ2-7,TRBV20-1,few,CSAPLVGTYEQYF
TRBJ1-1,TRBV29-1,few,CSAYTPEAFF
TRBJ2-1,TRBV6-5,many,CASSYLGTGGEQFF
TRBJ1-2,TRBV12-3/TRBV12-4,many,CASEGYNYGYTF
TRBJ2-1,TRBV20-1,few,CSASQNLAAYNEQFF
TRBJ2-5,TRBV5-6,many,CASSRSQGTQYF
TRBJ2-3,TRBV20-1,few,CSASPGTGRGTDTQYF
TRBJ2-7,TRBV11-2,NA,CASSLGQTPYEQYF
TRBJ1-1,TRBV6-1,NA,CASRGQGKDTEAFF
TRBJ2-1,TRBV28,NA,CASAASGGRYEQFF
TRBJ2-4,TRBV20-1,few,CSATPRVAKNIQYF
TRBJ2-7,TRBV6-5,many,CASSYYGQVPYEQYF
TRBJ1-1,TRBV12-3/TRBV12-4,NA,CASSFWQGNTEAFF
TRBJ1-2,TRBV4-2,NA,CASSQLGTDFNYGYTF
TRBJ1-4,TRBV12-3/TRBV12-4,NA,CASSFRAGSETNEKLFF
TRBJ1-6,TRBV7-2,NA,CASSLWPSPLHF
TRBJ1-1,TRBV13,few,CASSLGLEGRANTEAFF
TRBJ2-5,TRBV20-1,many,CSARRRGVFGGREYF
TRBJ2-2,TRBV6-5,many,CASSYARAVGELFF
TRBJ2-7,TRBV7-2,NA,CASSSRGGPPYEQYF
TRBJ2-3,TRBV20-1,few,CSAREEGSVSTQYF
TRBJ2-2,TRBV29-1,NA,CSVESRGDTGELFF